This TCR beta chain was recovered during a study of T cell changes during pregnancy in multiple sclerosis. CDR3 length equals 14 residues. CDR1 is MNHEY and CDR2 is SMNVEV in the germline V gene (reference sequence). V dropped 6 bases and J dropped 7 bases, with 19 bases sitting between them. TCRdb's copy holds only in-frame clones and misses some; the assay was immunoSEQ multiplex PCR. There are around 55,000 clones in the sample; roughly 93% occur only once, and around 4% lies in the top ten. The sequence was obtained from a female donor with multiple sclerosis, enrolled in a pregnancy study. This specimen was CD8+ T cells from peripheral blood mononuclear cells, taken in the second trimester of pregnancy. The V and J genes are TRBV27 and TRBJ2-7; tentative D call: TRBD2 (6 bases). The DNA for the CDR3 is TGTGCCAGCAGAATACTGAGCGAAGGAGGGGAGCAGTACTTC. Translation gives CASRILSEGGEQYF.